This entry is about one TCR beta chain. Germline loops: CDR1 KGHSH, CDR2 LQKENI. J lost 6 bases, V lost 3 bases, and 2 bases had no gene match. This CDR3 spans 15 amino acids. The sample comes from a study of blood T cell repertoires in COVID-19. Looking at the study overall: PBMCs, B-cell-depleted T cells, or T cells were the source of the cDNA or gDNA that made up the material.

Original data processing: From reference gene primer amplification, estimates of nucleated cell counts were derived. Libraries were prepared by immunoSEQ multiplex PCR; TCRdb keeps only in-frame clonotypes and omits some of them. V and J calls and clone size are those listed in that table; D and trimming were worked out from the DNA. The data contain 200,000 or so clones, around four fifths of them singletons. The sequencing input was peripheral blood. The chain employs TRBV18 and TRBJ2-1; 13 nucleotides match TRBD2. This receptor was identified in a woman in her sixties who had recovered from COVID-19. The CDR3 nucleotides read TGTGCCAGCTCACCTTGGACTAGCGGGGGCAATGAGCAGTTCTTC. Encoded protein: CASSPWTSGGNEQFF.